This entry describes one T cell receptor (beta chain). The entry originates in a study of blood T cell repertoires in COVID-19. The overall study: The samples span acute and convalescent COVID-19 from the United States, Italy and Spain. T cells, B-cell-depleted T cells, or PBMCs provided the cDNA or gDNA that served as material.

The CDR3 extends over 16 amino acids. V shed 0 bases, J shed 4 bases, and the junction held 5 bases outside the gene matches. CDR1 and CDR2 (germline): SGHTA, FQGNSA. Under the authors' procedure: It was from reference gene primer amplification that nucleated cell counts were estimated. The protocol was immunoSEQ multiplex PCR, while the TCRdb copy is restricted to in-frame clones and leaves out a portion. For V, J and clone size, that table is used; D and trimming come from the DNA. The repertoire has around 250,000 clones, approximately 82% of them found once; the top ten carry less than 3.5%. The V gene is TRBV7-2, the J gene TRBJ2-2; 7 bases fit TRBD2. The specimen sequenced was peripheral blood. The TCR sequence derives from a young woman with acute or convalescent COVID-19. CDR3 region: CASSLAGGGSTGELFF. The CDR3 DNA sequence: TGTGCCAGCAGCTTAGCTGGGGGGGGGAGCACCGGGGAGCTGTTTTTT.